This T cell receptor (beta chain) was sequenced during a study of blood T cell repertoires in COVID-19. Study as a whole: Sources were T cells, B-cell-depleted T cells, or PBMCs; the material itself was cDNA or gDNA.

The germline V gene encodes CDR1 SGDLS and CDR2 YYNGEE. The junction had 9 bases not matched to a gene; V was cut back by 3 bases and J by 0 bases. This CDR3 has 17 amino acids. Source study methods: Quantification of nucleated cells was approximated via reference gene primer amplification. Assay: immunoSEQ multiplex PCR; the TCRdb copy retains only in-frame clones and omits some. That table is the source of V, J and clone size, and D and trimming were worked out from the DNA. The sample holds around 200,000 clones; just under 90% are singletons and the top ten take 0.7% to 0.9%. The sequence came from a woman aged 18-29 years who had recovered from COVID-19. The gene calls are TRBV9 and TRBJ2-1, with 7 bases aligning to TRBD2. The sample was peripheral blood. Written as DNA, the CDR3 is TGTGCCAGCAGCGGGATGAGGCGGGAGAGCTCCTACAATGAGCAGTTCTTC. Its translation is CASSGMRRESSYNEQFF.